This T cell receptor beta chain appears in the sequencing data of a study of beta chain features in type 1 diabetes. General observations from the study: At VDJ recombination sites, type 1 diabetes patients had fewer insertions and more deleted nucleotides.

With V trimmed by 5 bases and J by 4 bases, 15 bases remained unmatched. This CDR3 contains 18 residues. Germline CDR1 and CDR2: SGHDT and YYEEEE. TCRB transcripts that were expressed got sequenced, as all of the isolated RNA had been reverse transcribed. Sequencing used immunoSEQ multiplex PCR; TCRdb keeps in-frame clones, though not all of them. The sample carries 140,000 to 150,000 clones, 8.5% to 12% recorded once. Per donor, one heparinised blood draw averaged about 116 mL. This clone turned up a few times. The antigen remains undetermined. V usage is TRBV5-6 and J usage is TRBJ1-2; 12 positions match TRBD1. This clonotype was obtained from a young man in good health. Sequencing was performed on naive CD4+ T cells from blood. The DNA of the CDR3 is TGTGCCAGCAGGCCCGGGACAGGGGGCCTCCCGGATCGCTATGGCTACACCTTC. Its translation: CASRPGTGGLPDRYGYTF.